The TCR beta chain described here comes from a study of graft-versus-host responses after intestinal transplantation. Background on the study: Isolated intestinal, liver-intestinal, or multivisceral transplants were what recipients had. The study gave all recipients anti-thymocyte globulin induction, then tacrolimus and steroids for approximately 3 years. Study-level results: Circulating GvH clone levels at their peak were associated with HvG declines (early post-transplant). GvH clones detected in recipient marrow included some appearing first in ileum or blood.

On this clone itself: The antigen remains undetermined.

TCRdb's table, derived via immunoSEQ multiplex PCR, lists solely in-frame clones and lacks some. Here the sample spans some 87,000 clones, 80% to 95% being singletons. Germline V gene sequence: CDR1 SGHTA, CDR2 FQGTGA. The ends were cut back, 7 bases at V and 2 bases at J, with 18 bases in the middle. The CDR3 spans 15 residues. The TCR comes from a human donor who received an intestinal transplant. This specimen consisted of unstimulated CD4+ T cells sorted from spleen or lymph node cells, obtained before intestinal transplant. This chain joins TRBV7-3 and TRBJ2-7, with a tentative D call TRBD1 (6 bases). CDR3 loop: CASIKRGFRAYEQYF. As DNA, the CDR3 is TGTGCCAGCATCAAAAGGGGGTTCCGTGCCTACGAGCAGTACTTC.